The clone carrying this T cell receptor (beta chain) was counted once. Molecular barcoding with unique molecular identifiers was used for the TCRbeta library. TCRdb re-analysed the PCR reads in MiXCR, keeping a single row per CDR3 protein. The top ten clones hold around 10% of a sample with approximately 270,000 distinct CDR3 sequences, approximately 9.6% of them seen once. The trim removed 5 bases at V and 4 bases at J, leaving 11 bases unmatched. Germline CDR1 reads DFQATT; CDR2 reads SNEGSKA (reference sequence). This CDR3 has 14 residues. These data come from a study of T-cell reconstitution after alpha-beta-depleted transplantation in children.

The sample here was PBMCs from the stem cell graft donor, taken from the stem cell graft. This sequence was found in a human donor who donated a stem cell graft to a child with SCID. The chain carries TRBV20-1 and TRBJ2-7, with TRBD1 matching 7 bases. The CDR3 DNA follows: TGCAGTGCTCTCAAGGGGGACAGCTTGTACGAGCAGTACTTC. Protein sequence: CSALKGDSLYEQYF.